This T cell receptor beta chain was observed in a study of T cell responses to AZD1222 COVID-19 vaccine. Whole-study findings and limits: Sampling that yielded the repertoires occurred only after the peak T cell response. Two doses of AZD1222 preceded a rise in Spike-specific TCR breadth and depth.

Only in-frame clones appear in the TCRdb table, and some are missing; sequencing was by immunoSEQ multiplex PCR. Here the sample spans 200,000 to 250,000 clones, about 95% being singletons. With regard to this clone: The antigen remains unidentified.

This CDR3 is built from 15 residues. The V end was cut by 2 bases, the J end by 5 bases, with 15 bases between. CDR1 and CDR2 from the germline V gene are SGHAT and FQNNGV. This sequence originates from an adult who received the MenACWY meningococcal vaccine as a control. Here the sequenced sample was peripheral blood, taken 28 days after the second dose of the MenACWY control vaccine. The chain carries TRBV11-2 and TRBJ2-5; D is perhaps TRBD2 (5 bases). This CDR3 reads CASSLSRERWETQYF. The CDR3 DNA is TGTGCCAGCAGCTTAAGTCGGGAAAGATGGGAGACCCAGTACTTC.